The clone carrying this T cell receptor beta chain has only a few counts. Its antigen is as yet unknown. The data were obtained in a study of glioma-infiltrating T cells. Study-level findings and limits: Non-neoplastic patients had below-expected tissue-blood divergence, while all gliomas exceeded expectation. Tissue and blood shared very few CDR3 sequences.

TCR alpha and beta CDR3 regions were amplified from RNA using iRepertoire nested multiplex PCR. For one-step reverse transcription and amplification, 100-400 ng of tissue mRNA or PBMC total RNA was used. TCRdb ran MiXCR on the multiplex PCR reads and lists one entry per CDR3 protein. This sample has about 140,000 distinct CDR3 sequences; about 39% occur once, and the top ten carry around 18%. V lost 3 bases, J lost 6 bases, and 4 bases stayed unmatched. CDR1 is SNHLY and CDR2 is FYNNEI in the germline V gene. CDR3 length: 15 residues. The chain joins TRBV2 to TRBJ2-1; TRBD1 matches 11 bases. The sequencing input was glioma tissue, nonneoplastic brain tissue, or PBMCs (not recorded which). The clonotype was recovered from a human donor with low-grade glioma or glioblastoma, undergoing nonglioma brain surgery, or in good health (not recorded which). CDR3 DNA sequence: TGTGCCAGCAGTGAGTTCGGGACAGGGGGCAATGAGCAGTTCTTC. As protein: CASSEFGTGGNEQFF.